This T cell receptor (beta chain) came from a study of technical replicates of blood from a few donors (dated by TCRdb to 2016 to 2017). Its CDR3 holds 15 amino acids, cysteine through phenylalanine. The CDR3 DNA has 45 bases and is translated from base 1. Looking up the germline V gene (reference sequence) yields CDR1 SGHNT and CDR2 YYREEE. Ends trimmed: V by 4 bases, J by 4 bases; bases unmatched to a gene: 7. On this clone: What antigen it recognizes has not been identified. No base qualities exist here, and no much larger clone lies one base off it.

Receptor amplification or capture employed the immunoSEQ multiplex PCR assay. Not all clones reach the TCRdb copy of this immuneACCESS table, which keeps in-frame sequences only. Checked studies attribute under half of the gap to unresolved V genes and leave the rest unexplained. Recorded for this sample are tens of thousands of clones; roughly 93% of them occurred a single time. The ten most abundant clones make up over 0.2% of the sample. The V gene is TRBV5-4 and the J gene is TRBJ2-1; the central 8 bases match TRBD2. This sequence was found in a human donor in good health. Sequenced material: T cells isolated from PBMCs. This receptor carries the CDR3 CASSGSGSFYNEQFF. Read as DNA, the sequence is TGTGCCAGCAGCGGGAGCGGGAGTTTTTACAATGAGCAGTTCTTC.